The 29 T cell receptor beta chains presented below share a single source sample, sequenced in a study of T-cell memory formation after mild COVID-19. MiXCR was run by TCRdb on the 5' RACE reads, yielding one entry per CDR3 protein. The table has 550,000 to 600,000 distinct CDR3 sequences, less than 25% seen once; the top ten hold about 8.7%. The sequencing sample was made of PBMCs or a T cell subset sorted from them (not recorded which). These receptors all stem from an adult woman who had mild COVID-19 (a few samples of this study predate the infection). Cell type and time point are not known.

CDR3 amino acids: CASSQDPAGGPGDEQFF. CDR3 DNA: TGTGCCAGCAGCCAAGACCCAGCGGGAGGGCCGGGCGATGAGCAGTTCTTC. J is TRBJ2-1 and V is TRBV4-2; 10 nucleotides agree with TRBD2. The germline V gene has CDR1 LGHNA and CDR2 YNFKEQ. V shed 0 bases and J 8 bases; nucleotides not matched to a gene: 10. This CDR3 is 17 amino acids long.

This clonotype was recorded at least ten times. The CDR3 region has the DNA TGTGCCAGCAGCTTGGACAGGGTCTATGGCTACACCTTC. Its protein is CASSLDRVYGYTF. The gene calls are TRBV12-3 or TRBV12-4 and TRBJ1-2; 8 nucleotides line up with TRBD1. CDR3 length equals 13 residues. Trimming at V came to 6 bases and at J to 4 bases, leaving 4 bases not matched to a gene.

This clonotype has just a few counts. The chain is built from TRBV7-3 and TRBJ2-1, with 7 bases lining up with TRBD2. Germline V CDR1 and CDR2: SGHTA, FQGTGA. The CDR3 spans 15 residues. The J segment lost 4 bases and the V segment lost 1 base, leaving 4 bases of the junction unmatched. The CDR3 DNA reads TGTGCCAGCAGCTTAATCCGGGGGGTTTACAATGAGCAGTTCTTC. The encoded protein is CASSLIRGVYNEQFF.

The CDR3 loop is CATQAGGYYQETQYF. CDR3 bases: TGTGCCACCCAGGCGGGGGGTTATTACCAAGAGACCCAGTACTTC. J is TRBJ2-5 and V is TRBV24-1; 8 bases are shared with TRBD2. The CDR3 extends over 15 amino acids. CDR1 and CDR2 from the germline V gene are KGHDR and SFDVKD. The trim removed 9 bases at V and 0 bases at J, leaving 8 bases unmatched.

The table lists this clonotype with a few counts. The rearrangement joins TRBV5-6 to TRBJ2-5; D might be TRBD2 (6 bases). Germline loops: CDR1 SGHDT, CDR2 YYEEEE. Trimming pared 4 bases from V and 3 bases from J, leaving 10 bases between. This CDR3 spans 13 amino acids. The CDR3 DNA reads as TGTGCCAGCAGCGCCCGGGAGAAAGAGACCCAGTACTTC. Protein: CASSAREKETQYF. Based on the CDR3 plus reference TRBV5-6 and TRBJ2-5, the full variable domain is DAGVTQSPTHLIKTRGQQVTLRCSPKSGHDTVSWYQQALGQGPQFIFQYYEEEERQRGNFPDRFSGHQFPNYSSELNVNALLLGDSALYLCASSAREKETQYFGPGTRLLVL.

This clonotype was seen at least ten times. This rearrangement joins TRBV5-1 to TRBJ1-5; D call uncertain. This CDR3 spans 13 amino acids. V was trimmed by 1 base and J by 4 bases, leaving 6 bases between them. Germline lookup yields CDR1 SGHRS and CDR2 YFSETQ. Written as DNA, the CDR3 is TGCGCCAGCAGCTTGACGACAAATCAGCCCCAGCATTTT. Protein: CASSLTTNQPQHF. The whole variable domain, remainder taken from reference TRBV5-1 and TRBJ1-5, is KAGVTQTPRYLIKTRGQQVTLSCSPISGHRSVSWYQQTPGQGLQFLFEYFSETQRNKGNFPGRFSGRQFSNSRSEMNVSTLELGDSALYLCASSLTTNQPQHFGDGTRLSIL.

This clonotype was recorded many times. This chain joins TRBV12-3 or TRBV12-4 and TRBJ1-6; D gene ambiguous. V lost 0 bases, J lost 1 base, and 7 bases lay in between. The CDR3 consists of 16 residues. The DNA for the CDR3 is TGTGCCAGCAGTTTAGCCCGGACGTCCTATAATTCACCCCTCCACTTT. It yields the protein CASSLARTSYNSPLHF.

The chain links TRBV6-5 to TRBJ2-1; 7 bases agree with TRBD1. The CDR3 length is 15 residues. Germline-derived CDR1 and CDR2 are MNHEY and SVGAGI. V was pared by 0 bases and J by 6 bases, with 5 bases of the junction left unmatched. The CDR3 here is CASSYSNRGRNEQFF. The CDR3 DNA follows: TGTGCCAGCAGTTACTCAAACAGGGGACGCAATGAGCAGTTCTTC.

In DNA, the CDR3 is TGTGCCAGCAGCTGGGCCTCAGGGGGACTCGGGAATTCACCCCTCCACTTT. Translated, it gives CASSWASGGLGNSPLHF. The chain is built from TRBV7-8 and TRBJ1-6, with 7 bases matching TRBD1. Germline V lookup: CDR1 SGHVS, CDR2 FQNEAQ. The CDR3 spans 17 residues. The junction had 13 bases not matched to a gene; V was cut back by 4 bases and J by 7 bases.

There are many counts of this clonotype. The gene calls are TRBV5-1 and TRBJ2-3; D possibly matches TRBD1 or TRBD2 (5 bases each). V lost 0 bases and J 0 bases, leaving 5 bases between the germline ends. Germline assignment: CDR1 SGHRS and CDR2 YFSETQ. The CDR3 contains 14 residues. CDR3 coding DNA: TGCGCCAGCAGCTTGGGGGACAGCACAGATACGCAGTATTTT. This encodes CASSLGDSTDTQYF.

This clonotype has a handful of counts. This rearrangement joins TRBV6-6 to TRBJ2-1, with TRBD2 matching over 10 bases. Germline lookup yields CDR1 MNHNY and CDR2 SVGAGI (reference sequence). The trim removed 2 bases at V and 4 bases at J, leaving 5 bases unmatched. This CDR3 is 16 amino acids long. CDR3 sequence (DNA): TGTGCCAGCAGTTACCCAGTACTAGCGGGGTACAATGAGCAGTTCTTC. Encoded protein: CASSYPVLAGYNEQFF.

The V call is TRBV2, the J call TRBJ2-6, with a tentative D call TRBD2 (6 bases). The CDR3 runs to 15 residues. V was trimmed by 8 bases and J by 4 bases, leaving 15 bases between them. Germline lookup yields CDR1 SNHLY and CDR2 FYNNEI. CDR3 region: CASSGDGAGANVLTF. The CDR3 nucleotides read TGTGCCAGCTCGGGAGACGGGGCGGGGGCCAACGTCCTGACTTTC. Variable domain in full (rest from reference TRBV2 and TRBJ2-6): EPEVTQTPSHQVTQMGQEVILRCVPISNHLYFYWYRQILGQKVEFLVSFYNNEISEKSEIFDDQFSVERPDGSNFTLKIRSTKLEDSAMYFCASSGDGAGANVLTFGAGSRLTVL.

In this sample, this clonotype turned up a few times. V usage is TRBV29-1 and J usage is TRBJ2-1; D gene unclear. Germline lookup yields CDR1 SQVTM and CDR2 ANQGSEA. Trimming removed 6 bases at V and 1 base at J, with 10 bases between. CDR3 length equals 13 residues. CDR3 residues: CSVIGLSYNEQFF. CDR3 nucleotides: TGCAGCGTAATTGGGTTATCCTACAATGAGCAGTTCTTC.

Only a few counts were recorded for this clonotype. The CDR3 loop is CASSFWGNTGELFF. DNA of the CDR3: TGTGCCAGCAGTTTCTGGGGGAACACCGGGGAGCTGTTTTTT. The chain joins TRBV27 to TRBJ2-2; no reliable D call. Trimming removed 3 bases at V and 1 base at J, with 6 bases between. The CDR3 is 14 residues long. Looked up from germline, CDR1 is MNHEY and CDR2 is SMNVEV (reference sequence).

This clonotype came up a few times. The chain employs TRBV20-1 and TRBJ2-3; D unclear. CDR1 and CDR2 (germline): DFQATT, SNEGSKA (reference sequence). The length of the CDR3 is 12 residues. Trimming removed 3 bases from V and 2 bases from J, with 6 bases in between. The CDR3 nucleotides read TGCAGTGCTAGCCCCCCCACAGATACGCAGTATTTT. Translating it yields CSASPPTDTQYF.

The sample holds a few counts of this clonotype. The chain recombines TRBV7-9 with TRBJ1-2; no definite D call. The V gene lost 3 bases and the J gene lost 1 base, with 9 bases spanning the gap. The CDR3 covers 14 residues. Germline values: CDR1 SEHNR, CDR2 FQNEAQ (reference sequence). DNA of the CDR3: TGTGCCAGCAGCTTGTTACATATTAACTATGGCTACACCTTC. Translated, it gives CASSLLHINYGYTF.

The chain uses TRBV10-3 and TRBJ2-3; 8 bases align to TRBD2. Germline V gene sequence: CDR1 ENHRY, CDR2 SYGVKD. The length of the CDR3 is 16 residues. Trimming removed 6 bases from V and 2 bases from J; junction bases left unmatched: 10. The CDR3 region has the DNA TGTGCCATCAGGTCTCATGGCGGGGGGATCACAGATACGCAGTATTTT. It yields the protein CAIRSHGGGITDTQYF.

The rearrangement joins TRBV19 to TRBJ1-1; TRBD1 matches 10 bases. Germline V gives CDR1 LNHDA, CDR2 SQIVND (reference sequence). The junction had 8 bases not matched to a gene; V was cut back by 5 bases and J by 5 bases. The CDR3 has 15 residues. The CDR3 here is CASSPPTGGGTEAFF. Written as DNA, the CDR3 is TGTGCCAGTAGTCCACCGACAGGGGGCGGGACTGAAGCTTTCTTT.

The chain combines TRBV27 with TRBJ1-1; no clear D gene. The germline V and J ends were trimmed by 5 bases and 6 bases, with 13 bases remaining between them. Germline values: CDR1 MNHEY, CDR2 SMNVEV (reference sequence). The CDR3 runs 13 residues. The DNA for the CDR3 is TGTGCCAGCAGTCCGGTGCTTGGCGCTGAAGCTTTCTTT. Translation gives CASSPVLGAEAFF.

Many counts were recorded for this clonotype. The chain carries TRBV27 and TRBJ1-5; D may be TRBD1 (5 bases). CDR3 size: 14 residues. Germline loops: CDR1 MNHEY, CDR2 SMNVEV (reference sequence). Trimming cost V 1 base and J 2 bases, with 6 bases left between them. The CDR3 DNA reads as TGTGCCAGCAGTTTATTAGGGGGCAATCAGCCCCAGCATTTT. It encodes CASSLLGGNQPQHF.

This chain uses TRBV25-1 with TRBJ1-2; 7 nucleotides line up with TRBD1. With 2 bases clipped from V and 8 bases from J, the junction kept 8 bases outside the gene matches. The CDR3 is 14 amino acids. Germline V lookup: CDR1 MGHDK, CDR2 SYGVNS. This chain's CDR3 is CASSEVPQGEGYTF. The CDR3 DNA sequence: TGTGCCAGCAGTGAAGTCCCGCAGGGGGAAGGCTACACCTTC.

The chain carries TRBV9 and TRBJ2-1; D gene ambiguous. The germline V gene encodes CDR1 SGDLS and CDR2 YYNGEE. Trimming took off 3 bases at V and 6 bases at J, with 10 bases between the two ends. This CDR3 is built from 13 residues. The CDR3 coding sequence is TGTGCCAGCAGCGCCTATCTTCTCAATGAGCAGTTCTTC. Protein: CASSAYLLNEQFF.

This clonotype was counted at least ten times. The chain links TRBV2 to TRBJ2-1; 8 nucleotides match TRBD1. The germline V gene encodes CDR1 SNHLY and CDR2 FYNNEI. CDR3 length: 12 amino acids. J gave up 9 bases and V 5 bases, and 3 bases lay outside the gene matches. DNA for the CDR3: TGTGCCAGCAGTCGACAGGGGACTGAGCAGTTCTTC. This sequence encodes CASSRQGTEQFF.

The chain recombines TRBV7-9 with TRBJ2-2; D remains ambiguous. The CDR3 sequence is 14 residues long. Deletions cut 4 bases from V and 5 bases from J, with 11 bases between. Germline CDR1 SEHNR, CDR2 FQNEAQ (reference sequence). This CDR3 is CASSSRGDTGELFF. In DNA form, the CDR3 reads TGTGCCAGCAGCTCACGTGGTGATACCGGGGAGCTGTTTTTT.

The chain carries TRBV5-1 and TRBJ1-6; D not resolved. Germline CDR1 and CDR2: SGHRS and YFSETQ. V was pared by 0 bases and J by 7 bases, with 11 bases between. The CDR3 loop spans 15 amino acids. As DNA, the CDR3 is TGCGCCAGCAGCTTGGGCGAGGGCGACAATTCACCCCTCCACTTT. It codes for CASSLGEGDNSPLHF.

This chain joins TRBV20-1 and TRBJ2-7; maybe TRBD2 (6 bases). V was shortened by 3 bases and J by 4 bases, with 16 bases between the two germline ends. CDR3 length: 14 amino acids. CDR1 and CDR2 from the germline V gene are DFQATT and SNEGSKA (reference sequence). The CDR3 is CSASAPRGRYEQYF. CDR3 bases: TGCAGTGCTAGTGCCCCACGGGGGAGGTACGAGCAGTACTTC.

The chain employs TRBV19 and TRBJ2-7; D perhaps matches TRBD2 (6 bases). The CDR3 length is 17 residues. V was cut by 4 bases and J by 2 bases, with 21 bases left in between. The germline CDR1 and CDR2 sequences are LNHDA and SQIVND (reference sequence). The CDR3: CASSSLVGGRGTYEQYF. For the CDR3, the DNA is TGTGCCAGTAGTAGTTTGGTTGGAGGGAGAGGGACCTACGAGCAGTACTTC.

The chain couples TRBV12-3 or TRBV12-4 to TRBJ1-2; tentatively, D is TRBD1 (5 bases). The CDR3 is 14 amino acids. The V gene lost 2 bases and the J gene lost 6 bases, with 13 bases spanning the gap. The CDR3 bases are TGTGCCAGCAGTTTAAATAGGGGAAGCGATGGCTACACCTTC. Translating it yields CASSLNRGSDGYTF.

The chain has TRBV11-2 and TRBJ2-3, with unresolved D. V was clipped by 2 bases and J by 6 bases, with 9 bases between them. The CDR3 totals 13 residues. The germline V gene encodes CDR1 SGHAT and CDR2 FQNNGV. The CDR3 DNA follows: TGTGCCAGCAGCTTATCGACATACGATACGCAGTATTTT. Its protein is CASSLSTYDTQYF.